The subject of this entry is one T cell receptor beta chain. Antigen unknown. Each cell subset's genomic DNA was divided evenly among several immunoSEQ plates. The assay was immunoSEQ multiplex PCR, and TCRdb's table has in-frame clones only and misses some. The sample shows 900,000 to 1,200,000 clones, around 78% of them seen only once. This CDR3 comprises 14 residues. The V gene lost 4 bases and the J gene lost 7 bases, with 15 bases spanning the gap. CDR1 is SGHRS and CDR2 is YFSETQ in the germline V gene. These data originate in a study of shared clonotypes between healthy human individuals. General study results and limits: It was the non-shared clonotypes that had lower generation probabilities than clonotypes shared by all four donors.

Healthy HIV-negative adults with no recent acute infections or vaccinations were recruited as donors. Both subsets, CD45RA+ naive and CD45RA-negative memory, were split from the CD4+ cells. Material for sequencing was memory CD4+ T cells from PBMCs. Subset reported: CD45RA-negative fraction. The V gene is TRBV5-1, the J gene TRBJ2-1; TRBD2 might be the D (6 bases). This receptor was obtained from a man aged 18 to 30 in good health. Some clones in this sample may be carry-over from other donors' samples. The CDR3 protein is CASSEASAGNEQFF. CDR3 coding DNA: TGCGCCAGCAGCGAGGCTAGCGCAGGGAATGAGCAGTTCTTC.